This T cell receptor (beta chain) was sequenced in a study of monozygotic twins with inflammatory bowel disease. Study observations and caveats: IBD patients shared fewer clonotypes with others than healthy twins, especially with disease activity.

The CDR3 consists of 15 residues. Germline values: CDR1 SGHKS, CDR2 YYEKEE (reference sequence). Each TCR library used 3500 ng of total RNA. Using eight separate reactions per sample, the authors generated cDNA. Via template switching, UMIs carrying a 6-nucleotide sample barcode were introduced. Reanalyzing the 5' RACE reads, TCRdb keeps one entry per CDR3 protein, without DNA. The table lists 420,000 or so distinct CDR3 sequences, with more than 2% in the top ten. Remarks on this clonotype: Its specificity is not known.

The sequencing sample was made of blood. The clonotype comes from a human donor with ulcerative colitis or Crohn's disease, or a healthy co-twin of an affected twin (not recorded which). The chain has TRBV5-5 and TRBJ1-2. CDR3 sequence: CASSLRGWGGYGYTF.